The 4 T cell receptor beta chains below come from one sample, sequenced in a study of CXCR3-negative and CXCR3-positive naive CD8 T cells. Overall study findings and caveats: CXCR3-positive naive cells carried more hydrophobic TRB CDR3s than CXCR3-negative naive cells did.

The authors prepared UMI-labeled TRB cDNA libraries by 5' RACE. TCRdb processed the 5' RACE reads again and assigns one entry to each CDR3 protein, with no DNA. This repertoire includes around 60,000 distinct CDR3 sequences. These TCRs' antigens remain unknown. The sample consisted of naive CXCR3+ CD8+ T cells from blood. Subset reported: CD45RO-CCR7+CD27+CD95- naive CD8+ T cells expressing CXCR3 (TNR3+). The receptors were gathered from a human donor in good health. Some clones in this sample may be carry-over from other donors' samples.

This chain links TRBV7-9 with TRBJ2-3. Germline CDR1 is SEHNR and CDR2 is FQNEAQ (reference sequence). This CDR3 spans 13 amino acids. The chain's CDR3 is CASSLPSSDTQYF.

This chain links TRBV7-9 with TRBJ1-2; lacking DNA, the TRBD1 call made by TCRdb goes unchecked. The CDR3 is made up of 14 amino acids. Per the germline V gene, CDR1 is SEHNR and CDR2 is FQNEAQ (reference sequence). Here the CDR3 reads CASSGGWAEYGYTF.

This chain connects TRBV10-3 to TRBJ1-1; TCRdb gives TRBD1 as the D gene, but with no DNA this cannot be confirmed. Germline CDR1 is ENHRY and CDR2 is SYGVKD. The CDR3 is 15 amino acids. This chain's CDR3 is CAISELMGPTGEAFF.

V is TRBV5-1 and J is TRBJ2-5; TCRdb returns TRBD2, unconfirmable since there is no DNA. The CDR3 is made up of 15 amino acids. CDR1 is SGHRS and CDR2 is YFSETQ in the germline V gene. The CDR3 here is CASSLVPSDQGTQYF.